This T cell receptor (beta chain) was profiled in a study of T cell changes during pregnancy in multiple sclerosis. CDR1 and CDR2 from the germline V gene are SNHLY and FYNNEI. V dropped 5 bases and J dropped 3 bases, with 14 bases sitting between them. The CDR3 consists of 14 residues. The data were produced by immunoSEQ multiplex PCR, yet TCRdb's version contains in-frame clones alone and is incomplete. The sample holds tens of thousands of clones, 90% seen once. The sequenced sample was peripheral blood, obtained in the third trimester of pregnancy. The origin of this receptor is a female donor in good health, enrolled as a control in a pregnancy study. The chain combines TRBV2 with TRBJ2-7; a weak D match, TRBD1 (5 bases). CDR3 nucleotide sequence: TGTGCCAGCAGTATTGCAGGGTCCTACTACGAGCAGTACTTC. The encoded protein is CASSIAGSYYEQYF.